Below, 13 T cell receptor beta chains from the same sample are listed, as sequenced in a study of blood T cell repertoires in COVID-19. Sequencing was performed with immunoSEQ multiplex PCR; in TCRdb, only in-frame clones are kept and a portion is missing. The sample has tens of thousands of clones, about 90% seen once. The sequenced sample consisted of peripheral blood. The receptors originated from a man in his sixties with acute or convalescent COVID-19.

CDR3 sequence reads: CASRGGRTEAFF. CDR3 nucleotide sequence: TGTGCCAGCAGGGGTGGGCGCACTGAAGCTTTCTTT. This chain links TRBV6-5 with TRBJ1-1; D is ambiguous. CDR3 length: 12 amino acids. Germline values: CDR1 MNHEY, CDR2 SVGAGI. Deletions cut 6 bases from V and 4 bases from J, with 9 bases between.

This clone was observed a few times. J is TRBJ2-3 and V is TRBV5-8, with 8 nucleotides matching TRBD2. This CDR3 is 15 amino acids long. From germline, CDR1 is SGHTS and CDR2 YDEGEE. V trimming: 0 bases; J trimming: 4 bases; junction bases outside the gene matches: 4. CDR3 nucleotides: TGTGCCAGCAGCTTGGCCGGGAGGGAAGCAGATACGCAGTATTTT. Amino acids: CASSLAGREADTQYF.

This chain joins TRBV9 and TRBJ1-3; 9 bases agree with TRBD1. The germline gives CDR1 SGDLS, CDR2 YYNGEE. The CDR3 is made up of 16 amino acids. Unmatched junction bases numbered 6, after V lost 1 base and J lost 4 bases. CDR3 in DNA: TGTGCCAGCAGCGTAACCGGGACAGGGTTAGGAAACACCATATATTTT. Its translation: CASSVTGTGLGNTIYF.

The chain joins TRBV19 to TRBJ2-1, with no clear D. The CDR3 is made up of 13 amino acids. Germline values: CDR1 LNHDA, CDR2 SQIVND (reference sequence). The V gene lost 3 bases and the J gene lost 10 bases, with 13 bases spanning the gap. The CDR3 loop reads CASSIQLYREQFF. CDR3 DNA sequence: TGTGCCAGTAGTATCCAACTCTATCGGGAGCAGTTCTTC.

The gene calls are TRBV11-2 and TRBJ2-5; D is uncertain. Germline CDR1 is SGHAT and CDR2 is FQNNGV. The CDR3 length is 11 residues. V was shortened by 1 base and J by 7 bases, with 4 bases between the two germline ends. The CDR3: CASSLGATQYF. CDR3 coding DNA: TGTGCCAGCAGCTTAGGGGCGACCCAGTACTTC.

In DNA, the CDR3 is TGCGCCAGCAGCCAAGGTTTGACTAGCGGGTTGAGCTCCTACAATGAGCAGTTCTTC. Translation gives CASSQGLTSGLSSYNEQFF. This sequence joins TRBV4-1 and TRBJ2-1; TRBD2 matches 10 bases. The germline gives CDR1 MGHRA, CDR2 YSYEKL. J was trimmed by 0 bases and V by 1 base; bases with no gene match: 9. CDR3 size: 19 residues.

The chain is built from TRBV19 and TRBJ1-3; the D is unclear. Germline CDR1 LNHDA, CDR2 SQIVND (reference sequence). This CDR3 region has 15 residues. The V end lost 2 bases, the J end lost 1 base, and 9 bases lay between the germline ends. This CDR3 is CASSIRGQSGNTIYF. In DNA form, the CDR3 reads TGTGCCAGTAGTATAAGAGGCCAATCTGGAAACACCATATATTTT.

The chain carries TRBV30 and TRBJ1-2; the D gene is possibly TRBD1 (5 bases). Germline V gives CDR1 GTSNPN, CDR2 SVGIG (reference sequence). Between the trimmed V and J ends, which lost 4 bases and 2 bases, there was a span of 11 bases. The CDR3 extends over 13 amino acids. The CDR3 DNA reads TGTGCCTGGACTCCGACAGACAACTATGGCTACACCTTC. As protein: CAWTPTDNYGYTF.

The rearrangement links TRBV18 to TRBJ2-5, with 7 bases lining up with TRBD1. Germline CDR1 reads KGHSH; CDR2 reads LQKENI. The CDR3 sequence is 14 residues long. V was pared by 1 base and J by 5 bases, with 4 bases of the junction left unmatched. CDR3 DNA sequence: TGTGCCAGCTCACCACAGGGGGCCCTGGAGACCCAGTACTTC. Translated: CASSPQGALETQYF.

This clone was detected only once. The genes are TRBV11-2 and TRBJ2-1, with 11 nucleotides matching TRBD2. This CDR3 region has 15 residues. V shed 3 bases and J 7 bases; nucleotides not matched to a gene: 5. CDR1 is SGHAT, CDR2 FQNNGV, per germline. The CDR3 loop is CASSLSASGRNEQFF. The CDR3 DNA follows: TGTGCCAGCAGCTTGTCAGCTAGCGGGAGGAATGAGCAGTTCTTC.

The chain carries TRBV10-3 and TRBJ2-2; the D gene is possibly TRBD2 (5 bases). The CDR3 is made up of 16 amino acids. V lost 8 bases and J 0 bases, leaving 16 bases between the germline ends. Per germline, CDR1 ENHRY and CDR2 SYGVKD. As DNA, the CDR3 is TGTGCCATCGGCCAGTGGAGCGGCGCGAACACCGGGGAGCTGTTTTTT. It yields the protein CAIGQWSGANTGELFF.

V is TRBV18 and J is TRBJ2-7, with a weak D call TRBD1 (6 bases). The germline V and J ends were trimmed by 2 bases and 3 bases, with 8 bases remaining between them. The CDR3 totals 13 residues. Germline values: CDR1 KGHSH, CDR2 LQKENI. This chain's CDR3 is CASSPGQSYEQYF. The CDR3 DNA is TGTGCCAGCTCACCAGGACAGAGCTACGAGCAGTACTTC.

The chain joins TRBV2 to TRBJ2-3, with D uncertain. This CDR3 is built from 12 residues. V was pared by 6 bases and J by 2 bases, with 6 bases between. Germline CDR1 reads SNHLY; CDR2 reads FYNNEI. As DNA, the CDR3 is TGTGCCAGCAGGTCGTCCACAGATACGCAGTATTTT. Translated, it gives CASRSSTDTQYF.